This T cell receptor beta chain was recorded in a study of shared clonotypes between healthy human individuals. At the level of the study: Each donor's CD4 naive and CD4 memory cells filled three plates apiece, CD8 naive two, and CD8 memory one.

In germline, CDR1 is SGHRS, CDR2 YFSETQ. The CDR3 is 15 amino acids. With V trimmed by 4 bases and J by 4 bases, 4 bases remained unmatched. Per the study methods: Filtering differed because ImmunoSEQ produced junction-only sequences that carried no quality scores. Here immunoSEQ multiplex PCR was the method, and the copy in TCRdb shows in-frame clones only, minus some. For V, J and clone size, that table is used; D and trimming come from the DNA. The sample contains around 1.9 million clones, 93% of which appear only once. For this clone: The antigen remains unidentified.

Overall study findings and caveats: Tissues were not sampled, only blood, and their repertoires likely differ. In the sorted subsets, rarefaction showed sequencing was incomplete despite large depth.

CD45RO-negative, CCR7-selected cells formed the naive CD8 fraction, which excluded terminally differentiated effector memory CD45RA+ cells. The chain employs TRBV5-1 and TRBJ2-6; TRBD1 matches 8 bases. The sample was naive CD8+ T cells from PBMCs. This clonotype was sampled from a man between 18 and 35 years old in good health. Some clones in this sample may be carry-over from other donors' samples. The CDR3 DNA reads TGCGCCAGCAGCCCCAGGGGGCCAGGGGCCAACGTCCTGACTTTC. Its protein is CASSPRGPGANVLTF.